This T cell receptor (beta chain) was found in a study of blood T cell repertoires in COVID-19. Whole-study context: COVID-19 samples from acute and convalescent phases originated in the United States, Italy and Spain. PBMCs, B-cell-depleted T cells, or T cells provided the cDNA or gDNA that made up the material.

The count of this clone is one. Under the authors' procedure: Reference gene primer amplification in the assay estimated nucleated cell counts. Only in-frame clones appear in the TCRdb table, and some are missing; sequencing was by immunoSEQ multiplex PCR. The DNA gave D and trimming, while V, J and clone size come from that table. The table lists around 99,000 clones, less than 90% of them singletons, with around a sixth in the top ten. The ends were cut back, 3 bases at V and 2 bases at J, with 8 bases in the middle. Germline-derived CDR1 and CDR2 are MNHEY and SMNVEV (reference sequence). The CDR3 consists of 15 residues.

The sequenced material came from peripheral blood. This chain uses TRBV27 with TRBJ2-6; D is uncertain. The receptor was isolated from a woman aged 55-69 years with acute or convalescent COVID-19. The CDR3 DNA is TGTGCCAGCAGTTTCCTGTTCGCTGGGGCCAACGTCCTGACTTTC. Translating gives CASSFLFAGANVLTF.